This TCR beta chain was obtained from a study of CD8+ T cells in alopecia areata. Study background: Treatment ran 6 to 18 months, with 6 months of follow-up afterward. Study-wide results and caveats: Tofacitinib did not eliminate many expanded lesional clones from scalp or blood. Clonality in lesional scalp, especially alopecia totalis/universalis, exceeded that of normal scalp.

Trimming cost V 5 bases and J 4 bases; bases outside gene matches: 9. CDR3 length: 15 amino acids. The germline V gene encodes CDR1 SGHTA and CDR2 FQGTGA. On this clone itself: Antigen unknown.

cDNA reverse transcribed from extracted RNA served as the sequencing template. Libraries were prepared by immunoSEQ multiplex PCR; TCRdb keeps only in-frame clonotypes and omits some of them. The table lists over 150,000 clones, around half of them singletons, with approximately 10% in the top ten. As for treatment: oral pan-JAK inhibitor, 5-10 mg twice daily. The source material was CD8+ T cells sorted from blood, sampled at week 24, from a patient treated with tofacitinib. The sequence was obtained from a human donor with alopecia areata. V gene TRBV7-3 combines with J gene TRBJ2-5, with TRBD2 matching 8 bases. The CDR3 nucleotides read TGTGCCAGCAGCCCGAGCGGGGGTGGCTTAGAGACCCAGTACTTC. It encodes CASSPSGGGLETQYF. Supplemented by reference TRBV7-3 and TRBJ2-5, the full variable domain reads GAGVSQTPSNKVTEKGKYVELRCDPISGHTALYWYRQSLGQGPEFLIYFQGTGAADDSGLPNDRFFAVRPEGSVSTLKIQRTERGDSAVYLCASSPSGGGLETQYFGPGTRLLVL.